The TCR beta chain under discussion was sequenced for a study of blood T cell repertoires in COVID-19. Study background: COVID-19 samples, acute and convalescent, were from the United States, Italy and Spain. Nucleic acid was either cDNA or gDNA, and it came from T cells, B-cell-depleted T cells, or PBMCs.

Authors' processing steps: Using reference gene primer amplification, nucleated cell counts were estimated. Measured with immunoSEQ multiplex PCR; TCRdb has only the in-frame clones, and not every one. The V and J calls and clone size are taken from that table; D and trimming were inferred from the DNA. The sample lists around 300,000 clones; about 88% were seen once. With 4 bases clipped from V and 4 bases from J, the junction kept 12 bases outside the gene matches. This CDR3 has 16 amino acids. Germline CDR1 is SGHNT and CDR2 is YYREEE (reference sequence). The material sequenced was PBMCs or T cells enriched from blood (not recorded which). This receptor was taken from a woman in her fifties or sixties who had recovered from COVID-19. The chain employs TRBV5-4 and TRBJ2-3; 7 bases are a match to TRBD2. CDR3 protein: CASSQTGREFPDTQYF. In DNA, the CDR3 is TGTGCCAGCAGCCAGACCGGGCGGGAGTTCCCAGATACGCAGTATTTT.